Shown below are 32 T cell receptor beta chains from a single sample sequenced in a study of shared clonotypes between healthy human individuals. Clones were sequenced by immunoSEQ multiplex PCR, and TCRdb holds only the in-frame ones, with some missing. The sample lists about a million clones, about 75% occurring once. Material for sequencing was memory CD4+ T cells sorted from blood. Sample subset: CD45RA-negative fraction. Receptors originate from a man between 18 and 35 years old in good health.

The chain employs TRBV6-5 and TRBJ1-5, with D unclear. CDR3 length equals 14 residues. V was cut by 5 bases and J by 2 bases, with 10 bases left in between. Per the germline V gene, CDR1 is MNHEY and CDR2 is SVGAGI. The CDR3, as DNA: TGTGCCAGCAGTCGGCTTTTTGGCAATCAGCCCCAGCATTTT. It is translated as CASSRLFGNQPQHF.

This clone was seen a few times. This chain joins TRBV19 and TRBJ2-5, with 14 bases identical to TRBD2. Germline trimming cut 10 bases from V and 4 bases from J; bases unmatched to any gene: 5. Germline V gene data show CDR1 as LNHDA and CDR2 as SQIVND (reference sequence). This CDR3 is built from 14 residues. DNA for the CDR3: TGTGCCACCTCGGGACTAGCGGGAGCAGAGACCCAGTACTTC. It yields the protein CATSGLAGAETQYF.

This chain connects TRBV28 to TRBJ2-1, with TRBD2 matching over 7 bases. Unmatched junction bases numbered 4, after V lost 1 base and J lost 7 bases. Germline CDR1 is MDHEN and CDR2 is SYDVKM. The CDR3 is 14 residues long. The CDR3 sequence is CASSLLVGGNEQFF. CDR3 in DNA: TGTGCCAGCAGTTTATTGGTCGGGGGGAATGAGCAGTTCTTC.

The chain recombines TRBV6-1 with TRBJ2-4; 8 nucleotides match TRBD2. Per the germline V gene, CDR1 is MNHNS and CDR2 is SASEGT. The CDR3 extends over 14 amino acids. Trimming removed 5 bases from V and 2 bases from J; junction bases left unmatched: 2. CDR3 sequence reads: CASSRLATKNIQYF. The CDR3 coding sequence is TGTGCCAGCAGTAGACTAGCGACCAAAAACATTCAGTACTTC.

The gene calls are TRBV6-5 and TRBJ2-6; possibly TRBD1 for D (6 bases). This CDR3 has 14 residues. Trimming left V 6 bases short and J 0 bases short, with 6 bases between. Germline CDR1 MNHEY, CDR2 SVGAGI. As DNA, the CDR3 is TGTGCCAGCAGGGACAGCTCTGGGGCCAACGTCCTGACTTTC. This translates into CASRDSSGANVLTF.

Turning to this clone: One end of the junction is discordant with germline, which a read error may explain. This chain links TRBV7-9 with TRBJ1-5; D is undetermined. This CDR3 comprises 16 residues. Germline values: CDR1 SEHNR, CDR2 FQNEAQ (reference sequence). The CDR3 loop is CASSSETFGSTQPQHF. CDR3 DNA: TGTGCCAGCAGCTCAGAGACATTTGGGAGCACTCAGCCCCAGCATTTT.

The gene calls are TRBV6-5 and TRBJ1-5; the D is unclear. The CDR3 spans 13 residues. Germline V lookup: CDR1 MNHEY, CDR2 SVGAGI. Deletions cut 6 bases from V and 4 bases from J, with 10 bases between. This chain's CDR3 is CASRKARNQPQHF. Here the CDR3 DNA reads TGTGCCAGCAGGAAGGCGCGTAATCAGCCCCAGCATTTT.

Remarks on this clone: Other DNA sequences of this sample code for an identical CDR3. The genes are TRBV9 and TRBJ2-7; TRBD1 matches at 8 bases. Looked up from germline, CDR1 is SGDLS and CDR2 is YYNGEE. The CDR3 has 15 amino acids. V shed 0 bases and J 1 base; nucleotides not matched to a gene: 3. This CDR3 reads CASSVGDRPSYEQYF. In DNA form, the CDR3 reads TGTGCCAGCAGCGTAGGGGACAGGCCGTCCTACGAGCAGTACTTC.

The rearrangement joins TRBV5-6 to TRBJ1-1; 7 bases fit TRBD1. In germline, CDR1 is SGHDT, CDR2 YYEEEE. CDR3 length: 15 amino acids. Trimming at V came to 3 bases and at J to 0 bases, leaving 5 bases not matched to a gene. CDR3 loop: CASSWSTGVNTEAFF. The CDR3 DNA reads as TGTGCCAGCAGCTGGAGTACAGGGGTGAACACTGAAGCTTTCTTT.

The CDR3 DNA reads TGCAGCGTTGAGACGGACGTATATGGCTACACCTTC. Translation gives CSVETDVYGYTF. V usage is TRBV29-1 and J usage is TRBJ1-2; D uncertain. CDR1 SQVTM and CDR2 ANQGSEA come from the germline V gene. CDR3 length: 12 residues. V lost 3 bases and J 5 bases, leaving 10 bases between the germline ends.

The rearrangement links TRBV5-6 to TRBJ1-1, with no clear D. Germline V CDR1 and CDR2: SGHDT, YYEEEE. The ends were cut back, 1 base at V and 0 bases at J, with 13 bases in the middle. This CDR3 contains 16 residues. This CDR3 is CASSLFTATMNTEAFF. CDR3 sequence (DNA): TGTGCCAGCAGCTTGTTTACCGCTACTATGAACACTGAAGCTTTCTTT.

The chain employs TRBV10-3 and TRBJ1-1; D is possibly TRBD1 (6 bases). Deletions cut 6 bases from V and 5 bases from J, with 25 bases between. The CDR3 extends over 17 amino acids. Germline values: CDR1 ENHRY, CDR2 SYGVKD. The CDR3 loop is CAISERGGGLLGTEAFF. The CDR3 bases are TGTGCCATCAGCGAGAGGGGGGGAGGGCTTTTAGGGACTGAAGCTTTCTTT.

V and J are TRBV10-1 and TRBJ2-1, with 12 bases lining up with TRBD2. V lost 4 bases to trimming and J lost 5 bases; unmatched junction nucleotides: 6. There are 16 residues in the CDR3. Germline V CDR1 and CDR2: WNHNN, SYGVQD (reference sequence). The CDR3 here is CASSVASGGANNEQFF. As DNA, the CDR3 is TGCGCCAGCAGTGTGGCTAGCGGGGGGGCCAACAATGAGCAGTTCTTC.

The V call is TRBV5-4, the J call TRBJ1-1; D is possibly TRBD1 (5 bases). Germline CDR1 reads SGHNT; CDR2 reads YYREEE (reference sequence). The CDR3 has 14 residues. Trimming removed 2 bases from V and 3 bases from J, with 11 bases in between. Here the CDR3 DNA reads TGTGCCAGCAGCTTAGACGGGGGGGACACTGAAGCTTTCTTT. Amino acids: CASSLDGGDTEAFF. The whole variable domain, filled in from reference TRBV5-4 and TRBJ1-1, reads ETGVTQSPTHLIKTRGQQVTLRCSSQSGHNTVSWYQQALGQGPQFIFQYYREEENGRGNFPPRFSGLQFPNYSSELNVNALELDDSALYLCASSLDGGDTEAFFGQGTRLTVV.

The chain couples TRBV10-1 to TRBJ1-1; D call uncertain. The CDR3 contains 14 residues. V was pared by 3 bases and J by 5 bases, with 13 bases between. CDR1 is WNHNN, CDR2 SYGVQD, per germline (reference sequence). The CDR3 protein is CASSDHSLGTEAFF. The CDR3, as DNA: TGCGCCAGCAGTGATCACAGCCTCGGGACTGAAGCTTTCTTT.

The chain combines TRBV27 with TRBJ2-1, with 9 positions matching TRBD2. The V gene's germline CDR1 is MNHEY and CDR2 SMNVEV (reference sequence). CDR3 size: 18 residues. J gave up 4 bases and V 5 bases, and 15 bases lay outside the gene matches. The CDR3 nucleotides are TGTGCCAGCAGTCCATCACTTAAGGGCGGGAGGGCTTACAATGAGCAGTTCTTC. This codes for CASSPSLKGGRAYNEQFF.

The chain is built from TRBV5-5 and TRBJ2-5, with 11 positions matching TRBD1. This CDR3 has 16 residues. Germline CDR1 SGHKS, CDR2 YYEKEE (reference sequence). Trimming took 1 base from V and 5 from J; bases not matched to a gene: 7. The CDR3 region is CASSLPGTGGFETQYF. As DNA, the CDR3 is TGTGCCAGCAGCTTGCCCGGGACAGGGGGATTTGAGACCCAGTACTTC. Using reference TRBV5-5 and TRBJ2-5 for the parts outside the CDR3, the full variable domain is DAGVTQSPTHLIKTRGQQVTLRCSPISGHKSVSWYQQVLGQGPQFIFQYYEKEERGRGNFPDRFSARQFPNYSSELNVNALLLGDSALYLCASSLPGTGGFETQYFGPGTRLLVL.

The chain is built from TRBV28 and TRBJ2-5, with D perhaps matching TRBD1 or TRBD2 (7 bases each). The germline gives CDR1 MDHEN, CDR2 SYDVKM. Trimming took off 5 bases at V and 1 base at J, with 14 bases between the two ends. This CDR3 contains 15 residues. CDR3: CASSQGGGAQETQYF. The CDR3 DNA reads TGTGCCAGCAGTCAGGGGGGGGGTGCCCAAGAGACCCAGTACTTC.

For the CDR3, the DNA is TGTGCCAGCAGCTTCCAGGGGGCAAACGAAAAACTGTTTTTT. Amino acid sequence: CASSFQGANEKLFF. The rearrangement uses TRBV5-4 and TRBJ1-4; TRBD1 aligns across 8 bases. V trimming: 2 bases; J trimming: 8 bases; junction bases outside the gene matches: 5. The CDR3 totals 14 residues. Germline CDR1 is SGHNT and CDR2 is YYREEE (reference sequence).

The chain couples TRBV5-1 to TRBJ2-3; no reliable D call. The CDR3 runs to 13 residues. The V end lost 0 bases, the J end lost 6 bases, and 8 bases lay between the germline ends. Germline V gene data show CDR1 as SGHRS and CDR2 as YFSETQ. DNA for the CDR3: TGCGCCAGCAGCTTGGCTCCCCTCGATACGCAGTATTTT. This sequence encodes CASSLAPLDTQYF.

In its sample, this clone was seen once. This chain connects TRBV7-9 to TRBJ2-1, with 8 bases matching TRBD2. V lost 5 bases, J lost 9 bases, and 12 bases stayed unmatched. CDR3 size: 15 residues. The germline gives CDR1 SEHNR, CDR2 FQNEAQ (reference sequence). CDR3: CASSPAGTREAEQFF. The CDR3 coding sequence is TGTGCCAGCAGCCCAGCCGGGACTAGAGAGGCTGAGCAGTTCTTC.

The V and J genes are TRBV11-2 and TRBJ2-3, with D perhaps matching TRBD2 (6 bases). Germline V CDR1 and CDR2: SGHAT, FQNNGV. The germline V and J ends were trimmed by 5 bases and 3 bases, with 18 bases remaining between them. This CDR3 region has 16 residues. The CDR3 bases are TGTGCCAGCAGCCGAATAAGCGGGCGCCTTACAGATACGCAGTATTTT. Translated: CASSRISGRLTDTQYF.

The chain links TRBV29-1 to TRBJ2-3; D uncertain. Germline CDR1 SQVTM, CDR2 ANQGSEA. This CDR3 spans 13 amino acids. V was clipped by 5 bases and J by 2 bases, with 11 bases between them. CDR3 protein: CSVWAGYTDTQYF. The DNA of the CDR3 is TGCAGCGTTTGGGCAGGCTACACAGATACGCAGTATTTT.

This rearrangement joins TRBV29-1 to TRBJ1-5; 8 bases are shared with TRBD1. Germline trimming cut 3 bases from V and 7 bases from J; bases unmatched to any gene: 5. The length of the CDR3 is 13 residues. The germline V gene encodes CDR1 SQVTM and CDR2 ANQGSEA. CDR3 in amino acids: CSVEGQDGQPQHF. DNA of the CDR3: TGCAGCGTTGAGGGACAGGATGGGCAGCCCCAGCATTTT.

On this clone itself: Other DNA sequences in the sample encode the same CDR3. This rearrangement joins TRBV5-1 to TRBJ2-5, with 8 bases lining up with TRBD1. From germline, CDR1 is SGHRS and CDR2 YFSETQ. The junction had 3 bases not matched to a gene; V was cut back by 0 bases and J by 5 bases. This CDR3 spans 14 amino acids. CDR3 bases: TGCGCCAGCAGCTTGGGGACAGGGAGGGAGACCCAGTACTTC. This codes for CASSLGTGRETQYF.

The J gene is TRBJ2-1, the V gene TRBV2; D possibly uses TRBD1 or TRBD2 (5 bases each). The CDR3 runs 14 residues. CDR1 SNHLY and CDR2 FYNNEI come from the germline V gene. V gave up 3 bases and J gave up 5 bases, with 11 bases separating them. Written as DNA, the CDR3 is TGTGCCAGCAGTGATCGGGGACGCCACAATGAGCAGTTCTTC. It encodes CASSDRGRHNEQFF.

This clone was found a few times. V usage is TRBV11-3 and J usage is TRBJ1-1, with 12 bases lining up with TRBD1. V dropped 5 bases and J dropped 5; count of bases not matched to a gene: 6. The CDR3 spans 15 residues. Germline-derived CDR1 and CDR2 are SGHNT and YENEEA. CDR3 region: CASSEGQGASTEAFF. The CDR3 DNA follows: TGTGCCAGCAGCGAGGGACAGGGGGCGAGTACTGAAGCTTTCTTT.

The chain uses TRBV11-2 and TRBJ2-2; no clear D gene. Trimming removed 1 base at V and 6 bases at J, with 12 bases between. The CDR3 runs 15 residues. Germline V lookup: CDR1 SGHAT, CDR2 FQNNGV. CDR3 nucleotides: TGTGCCAGCAGCTTAGGAGCCAGCGTCCCCGGGGAGCTGTTTTTT. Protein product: CASSLGASVPGELFF.

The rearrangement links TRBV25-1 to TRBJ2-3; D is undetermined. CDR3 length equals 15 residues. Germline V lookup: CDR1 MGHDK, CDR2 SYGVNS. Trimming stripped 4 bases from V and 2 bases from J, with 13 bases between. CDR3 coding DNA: TGTGCCAGCAGTGGCTCACTTACATCCACAGATACGCAGTATTTT. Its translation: CASSGSLTSTDTQYF.

CDR3 nucleotides: TGTGCCAGCAGTGAGTCGGGACTAGCGGTCACAGATACGCAGTATTTT. This translates into CASSESGLAVTDTQYF. The chain uses TRBV6-1 and TRBJ2-3; 11 bases map to TRBD2. Germline V gene data show CDR1 as MNHNS and CDR2 as SASEGT. J lost 2 bases, V lost 3 bases, and 4 bases had no gene match. The CDR3 spans 16 residues.

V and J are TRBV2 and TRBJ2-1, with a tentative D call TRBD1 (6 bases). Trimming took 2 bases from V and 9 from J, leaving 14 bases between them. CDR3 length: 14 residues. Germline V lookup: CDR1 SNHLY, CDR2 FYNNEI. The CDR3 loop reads CASSERQGYGEQFF. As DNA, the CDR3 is TGTGCCAGCAGTGAAAGGCAGGGGTATGGTGAGCAGTTCTTC. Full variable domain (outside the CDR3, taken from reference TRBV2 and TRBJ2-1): EPEVTQTPSHQVTQMGQEVILRCVPISNHLYFYWYRQILGQKVEFLVSFYNNEISEKSEIFDDQFSVERPDGSNFTLKIRSTKLEDSAMYFCASSERQGYGEQFFGPGTRLTVL.

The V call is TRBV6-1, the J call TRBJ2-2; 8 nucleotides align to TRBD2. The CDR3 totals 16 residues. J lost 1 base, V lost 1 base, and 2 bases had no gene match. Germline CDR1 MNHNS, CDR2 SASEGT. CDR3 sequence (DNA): TGTGCCAGCAGTGAAGAGGGACTAGTGAACACCGGGGAGCTGTTTTTT. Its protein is CASSEEGLVNTGELFF.